This TCR beta chain was recovered during a study of graft-versus-host responses after intestinal transplantation. Looking at the study overall: Every transplant recipient was induced with anti-thymocyte globulin, then maintained on tacrolimus and steroids for about 3 years. General observations from the study: Those patients showing graft-donor T cell macrochimerism displayed high graft-versus-host to host-versus-graft clonal ratios in allografts.

The authors plated approximately 200,000 CFSE-labeled responder cells with approximately 200,000 irradiated, violet-dye-labeled stimulator cells. Measured with immunoSEQ multiplex PCR; TCRdb has only the in-frame clones, and not every one. The data contain some 21,000 clones, 30% to 40% of them singletons. Germline V gene lookup returns CDR1 MGHRA and CDR2 YSYEKL. Trimming stripped 1 base from V and 7 bases from J, with 19 bases between. The CDR3 length is 16 residues. Sequencing used alloreactive CD8+ T cells from a mixed lymphocyte reaction culture, obtained before intestinal transplant. Subset of the sample: CFSE-low proliferating T cells sorted from roughly six-day pre-transplant mixed lymphocyte reaction (GvH or HvG direction). The chain recombines TRBV4-1 with TRBJ2-5, with D perhaps matching TRBD2 (5 bases). This clonotype originated in a human patient who received an intestinal transplant. The CDR3 DNA follows: TGCGCCAGCAGCCAAGTTAGGTGGCACTTAGGAGGGACCCAGTACTTC. Translation gives CASSQVRWHLGGTQYF.